This entry features one TCR delta chain sequence. Which antigen it targets is not known. It is likely a read error: a sequence one base away is far more abundant. From the cysteine through the phenylalanine, the CDR3 covers 18 amino acids. The read is trimmed to its CDR3 DNA, 54 bases read in frame from base 1. V has 3 bases trimmed and J has 6 bases trimmed; junction bases matching no gene number 15. For CDR1 and CDR2, the germline V gene lists GEAIGNYY and EKD. The method behind the library was RT-PCR. The sample was run on an Illumina MiSeq. After TCRdb called clones again from the public reads with CATT, rows with identical DNA were merged. The sample table holds approximately 800 delta-chain clones, of which 64% were seen once. Around 26% of the sample is held by the ten biggest clonotypes. The data are from a study of gammadelta T cells in human blood (dated by TCRdb to the early 2020s). Points the paper makes about the study in general: The study reported that microbial exposure appeared to drive polyclonal expansion of innate gamma-delta T cells immediately after birth.

The sequence derives from a human donor. The V and J genes are TRDV2 and TRDJ1; 13 central bases correspond to TRDD3. Input material: Vgamma9Vdelta2 gamma-delta T cells from adult blood. The CDR3 region has the sequence CACDAVLGDTQTTYKLIF. The DNA sequence follows: TGTGCCTGTGACGCTGTACTGGGGGATACGCAGACGACCTATAAACTCATCTTT.